These 10 T cell receptor beta chains were all obtained from the same sample, sequenced in a study of blood T cells in healthy people across ages. Then a second PCR, running roughly 7 to 11 cycles, was carried out with a sample-barcoded 5' primer and a J-beta primer mix. TCRdb ran MiXCR on the 5' RACE reads and lists one entry per CDR3 protein. Of around 710,000 distinct CDR3 sequences listed, roughly 43% were seen once; the top ten hold roughly 20%. The sample taken for sequencing was blood. The receptors originated from a woman aged 55 to 70 in good health.

The table lists this clonotype with many counts. The chain couples TRBV12-3 or TRBV12-4 to TRBJ1-1; D possibly corresponds to TRBD1 (5 bases). With 3 bases removed from V and 11 bases from J, the gap between germline ends came to 13 bases. The CDR3 consists of 12 residues. The CDR3 here is CASSFRGASAFF. The CDR3 nucleotides are TGTGCCAGCAGTTTTAGAGGGGCGTCCGCTTTCTTT.

This clonotype was detected a few times. The chain carries TRBV7-9 and TRBJ2-5; D is possibly TRBD2 (5 bases). Germline CDR1 is SEHNR and CDR2 is FQNEAQ (reference sequence). Deletions cut 7 bases from V and 5 bases from J, with 17 bases between. This CDR3 spans 14 amino acids. The chain's CDR3 is CASTSSEGWETQYF. The CDR3, as DNA: TGTGCCAGCACCTCGAGCGAGGGCTGGGAGACCCAGTACTTC.

The V and J genes are TRBV24-1 and TRBJ2-1, with D perhaps TRBD2 (6 bases). Germline V lookup: CDR1 KGHDR, CDR2 SFDVKD. V lost 3 bases and J lost 0, with 11 bases in between. The CDR3 runs to 16 residues. The CDR3 is CATSDRDLSSYNEQFF. CDR3 coding DNA: TGTGCCACCAGTGATCGGGACTTAAGCTCCTACAATGAGCAGTTCTTC.

This clonotype was counted a single time. The V call is TRBV28, the J call TRBJ1-1, with 7 bases identical to TRBD1. The CDR3 consists of 14 residues. The germline gives CDR1 MDHEN, CDR2 SYDVKM. V lost 8 bases, J lost 0 bases, and 6 bases stayed unmatched. CDR3 amino acids: CASGAQGMNTEAFF. The CDR3 DNA is TGTGCCAGCGGCGCACAGGGGATGAACACTGAAGCTTTCTTT.

The chain recombines TRBV3-1 with TRBJ2-4, with unresolved D. Germline lookup yields CDR1 LGHDT and CDR2 YNNKEL (reference sequence). Trimming took 1 base from V and 6 from J, leaving 19 bases between them. The CDR3 covers 17 residues. The CDR3 region is CASSQVAHNYRANIQYF. In DNA form, the CDR3 reads TGTGCCAGCAGCCAAGTTGCCCATAACTACCGGGCAAACATTCAGTACTTC.

This chain joins TRBV9 and TRBJ2-1, with D possibly matching TRBD2 (5 bases). The CDR3 spans 14 residues. Per germline, CDR1 SGDLS and CDR2 YYNGEE. The V end was cut by 0 bases, the J end by 6 bases, with 10 bases between. The CDR3 here is CASSVAYLANEQFF. The CDR3 region has the DNA TGTGCCAGCAGCGTAGCCTATCTAGCCAATGAGCAGTTCTTC.

CDR3 amino acids: CASSLGGCSNQPQHF. As DNA, the CDR3 is TGTGCCAGCAGCTTAGGAGGGTGTAGCAATCAGCCCCAGCATTTT. The rearrangement joins TRBV7-2 to TRBJ1-5; D is uncertain. Trimming cost V 1 base and J 0 bases, with 7 bases left between them. CDR1 and CDR2 (germline): SGHTA, FQGNSA. This CDR3 region has 15 residues. Drawing the rest from reference TRBV7-2 and TRBJ1-5, the complete variable domain is GAGVSQSPSNKVTEKGKDVELRCDPISGHTALYWYRQSLGQGLEFLIYFQGNSAPDKSGLPSDRFSAERTGGSVSTLTIQRTQQEDSAVYLCASSLGGCSNQPQHFGDGTRLSIL.

This chain links TRBV19 with TRBJ2-1, with D unresolved. The CDR3 loop spans 16 amino acids. Per the germline V gene, CDR1 is LNHDA and CDR2 is SQIVND (reference sequence). The V gene lost 1 base and the J gene lost 8 bases, with 18 bases spanning the gap. In nucleotides, the CDR3 is TGTGCCAGTAGTATAGTGTCACCTACCCTTTTGGATGAGCAGTTCTTC. Residues: CASSIVSPTLLDEQFF.

This chain uses TRBV20-1 with TRBJ2-3, with D unresolved. Germline CDR1 and CDR2: DFQATT and SNEGSKA (reference sequence). This CDR3 region has 15 residues. The V end was cut by 0 bases, the J end by 2 bases, with 12 bases between. This chain's CDR3 is CSARDLDWTTDTQYF. The CDR3 DNA follows: TGCAGTGCTAGAGATCTCGACTGGACCACAGATACGCAGTATTTT.

V usage is TRBV6-4 and J usage is TRBJ2-1, with 12 positions matching TRBD2. Germline trimming cut 4 bases from V and 5 bases from J; bases unmatched to any gene: 3. CDR1 is MRHNA and CDR2 is SNTAGT in the germline V gene. This CDR3 contains 15 residues. DNA for the CDR3: TGTGCCAGCAGTGGACTAGCGGGAGCAAACAATGAGCAGTTCTTC. Residues: CASSGLAGANNEQFF.